This T cell receptor beta chain was profiled in a study of blood T cell repertoires in COVID-19. Two negative PCRs, clearance, or symptom resolution had been documented for recovered Cohort 3 donors. The table came from immunoSEQ multiplex PCR; TCRdb's copy has only in-frame clones and leaves some out. The sample consists of 300,000 to 350,000 clones, approximately 85% of them appearing once. Notes on this clone: The same CDR3 can be traced to other DNA sequences in this sample.

The CDR3 length is 13 residues. Germline V gene data show CDR1 as SGDLS and CDR2 as YYNGEE. Trimming removed 0 bases from V and 4 bases from J, with 7 bases in between. Input material: PBMCs or T cells enriched from blood (not recorded which). The TCR comes from a man younger than 45 who had recovered from COVID-19. The chain uses TRBV9 and TRBJ1-2; D not certain. In DNA, the CDR3 is TGTGCCAGCAGCGTAGACCGGGGCTATGGCTACACCTTC. It encodes CASSVDRGYGYTF.